The following is a T cell receptor beta chain sequence with its context. TCRdb called the RACE reads again in MiXCR, with one record for every CDR3 protein. The table lists 45,000 to 60,000 distinct CDR3 sequences, roughly an eighth of them singletons, with 2% to 3% in the top ten. The sample belongs to a study of human T cells and chemical hapten exposure. The CDR3 spans 16 residues. Germline V lookup: CDR1 SGHNT, CDR2 YENEEA. The V gene lost 5 bases and the J gene lost 5 bases, with 19 bases spanning the gap. The sample's time point: patch test 3, about 24 weeks after DPC sensitization. This sample's treatment: therapeutic diphenylcyclopropenone sensitization with weekly scalp DPC.

The chain joins TRBV11-3 to TRBJ2-1; D may correspond to TRBD1 or TRBD2 (5 bases each). The sequence was collected from a man in his thirties or forties with alopecia areata. Some clones in this sample may be carry-over from other donors' samples. Specimen: whole blood, collected in connection with sensitization to the hapten diphenylcyclopropenone (DPC). CDR3 protein: CASSGASGRTNNEQFF. The DNA for the CDR3 is TGTGCCAGCAGCGGAGCCTCGGGACGGACAAACAATGAGCAGTTCTTC.